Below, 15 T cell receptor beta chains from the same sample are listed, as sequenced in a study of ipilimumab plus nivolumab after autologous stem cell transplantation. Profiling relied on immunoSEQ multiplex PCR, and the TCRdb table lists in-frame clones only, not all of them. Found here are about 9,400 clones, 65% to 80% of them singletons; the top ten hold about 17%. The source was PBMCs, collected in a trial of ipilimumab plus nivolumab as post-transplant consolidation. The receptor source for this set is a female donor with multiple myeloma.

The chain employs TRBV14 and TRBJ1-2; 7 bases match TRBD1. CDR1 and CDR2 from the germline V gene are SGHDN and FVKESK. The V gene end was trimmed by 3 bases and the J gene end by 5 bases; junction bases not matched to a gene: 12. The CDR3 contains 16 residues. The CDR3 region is CASSHLSTGSLYGYTF. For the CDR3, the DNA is TGTGCCAGCAGCCACCTTTCGACAGGGAGCCTTTATGGCTACACCTTC.

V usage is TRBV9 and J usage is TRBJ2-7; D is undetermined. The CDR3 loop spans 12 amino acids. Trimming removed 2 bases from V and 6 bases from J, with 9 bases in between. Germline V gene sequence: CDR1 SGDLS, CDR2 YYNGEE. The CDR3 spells CASSVDSTEQYF. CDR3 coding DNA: TGTGCCAGCAGCGTTGACTCCACCGAGCAGTACTTC.

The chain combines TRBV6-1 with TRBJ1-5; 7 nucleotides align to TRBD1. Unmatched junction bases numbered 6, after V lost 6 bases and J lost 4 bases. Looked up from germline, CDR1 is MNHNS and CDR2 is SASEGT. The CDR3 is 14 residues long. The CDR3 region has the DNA TGTGCCAGCAGAGAGCCAGGGGGTAATCAGCCCCAGCATTTT. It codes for CASREPGGNQPQHF.

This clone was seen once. The CDR3 is CSVVGGDSNQPQHF. DNA for the CDR3: TGCAGCGTTGTTGGTGGGGATAGCAATCAGCCCCAGCATTTT. The chain uses TRBV29-1 and TRBJ1-5; D uncertain. Per germline, CDR1 SQVTM and CDR2 ANQGSEA. The CDR3 spans 14 residues. V lost 4 bases and J lost 0, with 10 bases in between.

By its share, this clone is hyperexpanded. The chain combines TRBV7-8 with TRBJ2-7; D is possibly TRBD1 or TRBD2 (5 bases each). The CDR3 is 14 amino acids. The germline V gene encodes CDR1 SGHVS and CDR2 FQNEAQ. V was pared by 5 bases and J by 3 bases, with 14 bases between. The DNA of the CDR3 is TGTGCCAGCAGCCCAGGGACCCTAGGCTACGAGCAGTACTTC. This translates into CASSPGTLGYEQYF.

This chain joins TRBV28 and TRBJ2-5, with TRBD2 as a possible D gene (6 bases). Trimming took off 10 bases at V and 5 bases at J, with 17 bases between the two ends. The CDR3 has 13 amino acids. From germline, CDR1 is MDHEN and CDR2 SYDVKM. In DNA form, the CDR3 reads TGTGCCACAACAGGACTCGGAGGGGAGACCCAGTACTTC. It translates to CATTGLGGETQYF.

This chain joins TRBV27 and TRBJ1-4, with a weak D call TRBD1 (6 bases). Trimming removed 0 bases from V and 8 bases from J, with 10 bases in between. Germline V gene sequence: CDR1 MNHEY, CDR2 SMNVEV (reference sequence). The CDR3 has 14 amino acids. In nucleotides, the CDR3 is TGTGCCAGCAGTTTATCGAGGGGGGAAGAAAAACTGTTTTTT. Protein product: CASSLSRGEEKLFF.

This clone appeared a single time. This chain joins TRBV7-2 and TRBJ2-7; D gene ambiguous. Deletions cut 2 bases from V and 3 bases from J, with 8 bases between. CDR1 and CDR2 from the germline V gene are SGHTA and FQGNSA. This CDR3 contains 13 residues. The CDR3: CASSLLLNYEQYF. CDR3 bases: TGTGCCAGCAGCTTATTGTTGAACTACGAGCAGTACTTC.

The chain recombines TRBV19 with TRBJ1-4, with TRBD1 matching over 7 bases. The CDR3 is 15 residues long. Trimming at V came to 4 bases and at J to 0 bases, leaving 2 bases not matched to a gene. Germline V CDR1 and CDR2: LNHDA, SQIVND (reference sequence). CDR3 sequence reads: CASSKDRTTNEKLFF. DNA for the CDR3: TGTGCCAGTAGTAAGGACAGGACAACTAATGAAAAACTGTTTTTT.

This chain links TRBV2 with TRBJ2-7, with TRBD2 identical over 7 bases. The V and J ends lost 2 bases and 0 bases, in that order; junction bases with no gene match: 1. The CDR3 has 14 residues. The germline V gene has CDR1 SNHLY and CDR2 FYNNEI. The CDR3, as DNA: TGTGCCAGCAGTGAACGGACTAGCTCCTACGAGCAGTACTTC. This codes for CASSERTSSYEQYF.

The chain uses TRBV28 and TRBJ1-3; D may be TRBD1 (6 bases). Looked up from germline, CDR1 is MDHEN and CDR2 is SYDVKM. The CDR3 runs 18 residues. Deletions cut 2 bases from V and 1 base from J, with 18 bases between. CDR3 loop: CASSLGPAGGRSGNTIYF. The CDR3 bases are TGTGCCAGCAGTTTAGGGCCTGCGGGGGGGCGTTCTGGAAACACCATATATTTT.

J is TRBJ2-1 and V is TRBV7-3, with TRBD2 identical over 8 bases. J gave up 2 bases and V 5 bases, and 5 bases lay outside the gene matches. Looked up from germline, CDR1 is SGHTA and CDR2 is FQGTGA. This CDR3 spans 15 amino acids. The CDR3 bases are TGTGCCAGCAGCGTGATAGCGGGGCCCTACAATGAGCAGTTCTTC. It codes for CASSVIAGPYNEQFF.

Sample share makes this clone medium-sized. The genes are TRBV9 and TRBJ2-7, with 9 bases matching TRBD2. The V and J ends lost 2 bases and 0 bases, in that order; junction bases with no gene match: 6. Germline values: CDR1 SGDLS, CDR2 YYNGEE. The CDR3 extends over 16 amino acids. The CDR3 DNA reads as TGTGCCAGCAGCGTGGGACTAGCCGGTAGCTCCTACGAGCAGTACTTC. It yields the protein CASSVGLAGSSYEQYF.

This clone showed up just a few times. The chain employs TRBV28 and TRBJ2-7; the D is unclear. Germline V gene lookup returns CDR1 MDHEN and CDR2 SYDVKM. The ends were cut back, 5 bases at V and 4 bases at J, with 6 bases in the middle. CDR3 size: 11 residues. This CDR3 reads CASSVKYEQYF. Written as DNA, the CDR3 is TGTGCCAGCAGTGTAAAGTACGAGCAGTACTTC.

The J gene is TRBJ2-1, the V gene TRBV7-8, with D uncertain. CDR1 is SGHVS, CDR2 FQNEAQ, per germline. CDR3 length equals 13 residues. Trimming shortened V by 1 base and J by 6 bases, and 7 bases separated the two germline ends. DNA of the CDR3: TGTGCCAGCAGCTTAGTTCTACTCAATGAGCAGTTCTTC. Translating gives CASSLVLLNEQFF.